Included here is one T cell receptor beta chain sequence, with context. What it binds is unknown. These data are taken from a study of T cells in localized non-small cell lung cancer. The CDR3 is 14 residues long. Germline V lookup: CDR1 SEHNR, CDR2 FQNEAQ (reference sequence). J gave up 5 bases and V 5 bases, and 9 bases lay outside the gene matches. Whole-study findings and limits: Of the tissues analyzed, uninvolved adjacent lung showed maximal T cell clonality, greater than tumor. One tumor region alone was sequenced, and heterogeneity therefore remains possible.

This table comes from immunoSEQ multiplex PCR, and its TCRdb copy is limited to in-frame clones, with some not included. The repertoire holds over 20,000 clones, with 88% as singletons. The sequence derives from a male donor aged 60 or older with stage II lung adenocarcinoma. The chain is built from TRBV7-9 and TRBJ2-7; TRBD1 agrees at 7 bases. Here the sequenced sample was peripheral blood mononuclear cells, taken before any cancer treatment. CDR3 protein: CASSIRDSINEQYF. The CDR3 nucleotides are TGTGCCAGCAGCATACGGGACAGTATTAACGAGCAGTACTTC. Together with reference TRBV7-9 and TRBJ2-7, the CDR3 gives the full variable domain: DTGVSQNPRHKITKRGQNVTFRCDPISEHNRLYWYRQTLGQGPEFLTYFQNEAQLEKSRLLSDRFSAERPKGSFSTLEIQRTEQGDSAMYLCASSIRDSINEQYFGPGTRLTVT.